Listed below are T cell receptor beta chains from one sample, sequenced in a study of blood T cell repertoires in COVID-19. The protocol was immunoSEQ multiplex PCR, while the TCRdb copy is restricted to in-frame clones and leaves out a portion. The table shows 9,000 to 15,000 clones, with roughly 82% occurring only once. The sequenced sample consisted of peripheral blood. The source is a human donor in a cohort sampled during active COVID-19. Both conserved end residues are part of each CDR3. Each record gives: D gene, V gene, J gene, CDR3 DNA, CDR3 protein. D genes are given only for firm matches.

-	TRBV9	TRBJ1-5	TGTGCCAGCAGCCCTCAGGGCCGGGGCAATCAGCCCCAGCATTTT	CASSPQGRGNQPQHF
TRBD1	TRBV12-3/TRBV12-4	TRBJ1-1	TGTGCCAGCAGGGACAGGGGAGGCACTGAAGCTTTCTTT	CASRDRGGTEAFF
-	TRBV7-9	TRBJ1-2	TGTGCCAGCAGCTTTCTGGCAGGGGTCGATCGCTACACCTTC	CASSFLAGVDRYTF
TRBD1	TRBV29-1	TRBJ2-5	TGCAGCGCCCTGTCCCGGGACAGGTCCGAGACCCAGTACTTC	CSALSRDRSETQYF
-	TRBV28	TRBJ1-3	TGTGCCAGCAGAAATCCCGGGTTGGGTGGAAACACCATATATTTT	CASRNPGLGGNTIYF
-	TRBV7-3	TRBJ2-5	TGTGCCAGCAGTCGAACCGGGACAACAAACGGGGAGACCCAGTACTTC	CASSRTGTTNGETQYF
-	TRBV5-8	TRBJ2-7	TGTGCCAGCAGCTTCGGTCCCGGCTCCTACGAGCAGTACTTC	CASSFGPGSYEQYF
TRBD1	TRBV4-1	TRBJ2-7	TGCGCCAGCAGCCTCCCCGGACAGGTCGAGCAGTACTTC	CASSLPGQVEQYF
-	TRBV7-2	TRBJ2-5	TGTGCCAGCAGCTCCCAGACAGGTCTAGAGACCCAGTACTTC	CASSSQTGLETQYF
-	TRBV7-9	TRBJ2-7	TGTGCCAGCAGCTTTGGACAGCCCGCCTACGAGCAGTACTTC	CASSFGQPAYEQYF
-	TRBV5-1	TRBJ2-2	TGCGCCAGCAGCCGGGGGGCCGTCACCGGGGAGCTGTTTTTT	CASSRGAVTGELFF
TRBD2	TRBV28	TRBJ2-5	TGTGCCAGCAGCTCTCCGGGACTAGTTGGAGGGGCCCAGTACTTC	CASSSPGLVGGAQYF
TRBD1	TRBV5-1	TRBJ2-3	TGCGCCAGCGCCGAACGGGACAGGGGCCTTGATACGCAGTATTTT	CASAERDRGLDTQYF